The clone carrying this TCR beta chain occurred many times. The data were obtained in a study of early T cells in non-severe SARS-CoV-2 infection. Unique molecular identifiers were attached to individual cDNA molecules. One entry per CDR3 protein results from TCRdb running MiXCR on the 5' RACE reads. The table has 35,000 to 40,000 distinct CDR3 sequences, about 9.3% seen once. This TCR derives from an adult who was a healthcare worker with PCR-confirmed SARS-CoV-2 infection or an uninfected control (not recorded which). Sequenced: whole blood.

Here the CDR3 DNA reads TGCAGTGCATTTCCTCCCCCCAAAAACATTCAGTACTTC. It specifies CSAFPPPKNIQYF. The chain has TRBV20-1 and TRBJ2-4, with D hard to call. The CDR3 spans 13 residues. The germline V gene has CDR1 DFQATT and CDR2 SNEGSKA (reference sequence). V was clipped by 6 bases and J by 2 bases, with 11 bases between them.